This TCR beta chain came from a study of cytomegalovirus exposure and HLA in healthy donors. Study-level points and caveats: The study designated 150 to 200 TCR beta chains cytomegalovirus-associated. Reports indicate that TCR beta sequences accurately predicted the HLA-A and HLA-B alleles of most subjects. A few chains tied to CMV proved CMV antigen-specific in vitro. The likely explanation for a cluster of highly shared sequence variants was sequencing artifact.

A remark on this clone: No antigen is known for it.

In the PCR, 60 Vbeta and 13 Jbeta primers were used. TCRdb's copy holds only in-frame clones and misses some; the assay was immunoSEQ multiplex PCR. The repertoire includes 93,000 or so clones, more than 75% of them detected once, and 10% to 13% sits in the top ten. Between the trimmed V and J ends, which lost 4 bases and 9 bases, there was a span of 7 bases. The CDR3 is made up of 11 amino acids. Per the germline V gene, CDR1 is MNHEY and CDR2 is SMNVEV (reference sequence). This clonotype was obtained from a young woman in good health and CMV-seropositive. The chain couples TRBV27 to TRBJ2-1; D is unresolved. The specimen sequenced was PBMCs. CDR3 in amino acids: CASSSPREQFF. CDR3 nucleotide sequence: TGTGCCAGCAGTTCCCCTCGTGAGCAGTTCTTC.